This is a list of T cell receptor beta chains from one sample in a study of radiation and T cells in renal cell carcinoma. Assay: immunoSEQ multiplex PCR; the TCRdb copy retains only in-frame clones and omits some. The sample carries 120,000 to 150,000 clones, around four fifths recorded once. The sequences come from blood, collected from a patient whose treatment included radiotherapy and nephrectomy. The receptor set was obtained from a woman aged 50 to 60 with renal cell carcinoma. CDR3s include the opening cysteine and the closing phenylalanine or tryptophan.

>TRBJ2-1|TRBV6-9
CASSYSTGDRYNEQFF
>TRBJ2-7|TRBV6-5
CASSYSKQQYF
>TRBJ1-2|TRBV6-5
CASNPGVLGGYTF
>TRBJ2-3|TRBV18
CASSPRTSAVYGTDTQYF
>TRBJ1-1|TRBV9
CASSVVRSNTEAFF
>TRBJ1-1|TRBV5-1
CASSFGSMNTEAFF
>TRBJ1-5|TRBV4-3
CASSQDSTGGGNQPQHF
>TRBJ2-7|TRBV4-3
CASSQGQGPSYEQYF
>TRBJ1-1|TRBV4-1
CASSRPGSRDGVFF
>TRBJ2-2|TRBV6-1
CASRTAGGITGELFF
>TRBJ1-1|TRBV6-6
CASSYLTVTEAFF
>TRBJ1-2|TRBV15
CATSSVLHGYTF
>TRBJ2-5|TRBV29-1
CSVPTQQETQYF
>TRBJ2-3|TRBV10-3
CAISNPGQGTDTQYF
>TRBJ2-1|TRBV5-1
CASSYRGNEQFF
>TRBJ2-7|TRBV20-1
CSATLASEQYF
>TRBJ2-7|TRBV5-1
CASRLQGAGLEQYF
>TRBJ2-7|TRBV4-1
CASSQEIVGGTEQYF
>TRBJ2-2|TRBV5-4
CASTSASGIAGELFF
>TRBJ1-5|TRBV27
CASSFGGSNQPQHF
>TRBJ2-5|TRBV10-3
CAIMAASGGETQYF
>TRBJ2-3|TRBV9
CASSVAHRADTQYF
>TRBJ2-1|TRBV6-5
CASSYSVGGGSDKFF
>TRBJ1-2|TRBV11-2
CASSLGFEGAWDGYTF
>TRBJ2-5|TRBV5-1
CASSLGDTNQETQYF
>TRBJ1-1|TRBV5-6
CASSFTGEGTEAFF
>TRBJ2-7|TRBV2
CASSPDTYEQYF
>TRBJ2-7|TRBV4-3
CASSQDLVGYRGEQYF
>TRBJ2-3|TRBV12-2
CASRSLGAGTPRTDTQYF
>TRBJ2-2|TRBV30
CAWTTPGGELFF
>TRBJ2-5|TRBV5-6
CASSPTGTQETQYF
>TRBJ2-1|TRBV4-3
CASSPHAGEANNEQFF
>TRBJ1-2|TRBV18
CASSPPRDSYRYTF
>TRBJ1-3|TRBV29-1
CSVGQVSGNTIYF
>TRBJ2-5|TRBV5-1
CASSPGLQETQYF
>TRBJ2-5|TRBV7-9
CASSEFSAGGEETQYF
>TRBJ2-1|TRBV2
CASTNLGLAQYNEQFF
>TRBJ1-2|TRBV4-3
CASSQVLVWSGAGGYTF
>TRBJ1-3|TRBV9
CASSGRDSGNTIYF
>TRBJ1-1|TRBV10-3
CAISEMGTATSAAFF
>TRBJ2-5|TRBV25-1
CASKLAGEGETQYF
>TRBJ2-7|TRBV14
CASSSRDRGASGFTYEQYF
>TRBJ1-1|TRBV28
CASSPTPAGDDTEAFF
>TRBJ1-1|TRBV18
CASSPAGSNTEAFF
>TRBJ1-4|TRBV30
CAWSRRTGAIEKLFF
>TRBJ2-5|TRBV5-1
CASSLAAGQETQYF
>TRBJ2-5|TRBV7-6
CASSLGHAVQETQYF
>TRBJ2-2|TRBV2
CASSHGVPTHTGELFF
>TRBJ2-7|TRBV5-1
CASSGRTSGNYEQYF
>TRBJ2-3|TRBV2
CASSEAGLQGHTQYF
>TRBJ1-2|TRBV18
CASSISAGPGYYGYTF